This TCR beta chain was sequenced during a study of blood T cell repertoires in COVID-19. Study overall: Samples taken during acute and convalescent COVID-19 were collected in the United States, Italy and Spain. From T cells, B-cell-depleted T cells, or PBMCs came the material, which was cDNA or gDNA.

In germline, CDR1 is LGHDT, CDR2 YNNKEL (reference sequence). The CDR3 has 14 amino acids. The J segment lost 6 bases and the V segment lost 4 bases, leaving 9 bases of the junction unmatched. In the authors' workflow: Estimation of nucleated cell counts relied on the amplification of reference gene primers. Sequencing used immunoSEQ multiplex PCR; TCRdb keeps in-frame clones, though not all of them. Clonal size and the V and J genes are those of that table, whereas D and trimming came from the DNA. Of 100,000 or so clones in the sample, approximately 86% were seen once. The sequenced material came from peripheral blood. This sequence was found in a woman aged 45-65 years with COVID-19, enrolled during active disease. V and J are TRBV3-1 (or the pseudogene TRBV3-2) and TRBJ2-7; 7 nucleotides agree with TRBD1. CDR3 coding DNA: TGTGCCAGCAGCCGAGACAGGGTGCGTATCGAGCAGTACTTC. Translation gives CASSRDRVRIEQYF.